Here is one T cell receptor (beta chain) with its context. What it recognizes is unknown. The primer mix had 60 Vbeta and 13 Jbeta primers. Profiling relied on immunoSEQ multiplex PCR, and the TCRdb table lists in-frame clones only, not all of them. The profile shows under 300,000 clones, roughly 88% of them singletons. The V and J ends lost 3 bases and 7 bases, in that order; junction bases with no gene match: 6. Germline assignment: CDR1 SGHRS and CDR2 YFSETQ. This CDR3 is built from 14 residues. The entry originates in a study of cytomegalovirus exposure and HLA in healthy donors. For the study at large: About four fifths of roughly 400 genotyped donors fell in the Caucasian-associated ancestry cluster. The study's findings and limits: Despite most TCR sequences being rare, some public TCRs occurred in many donors. In an earlier analysis, productive rearrangement rates for most beta V segments clustered near 87% or 30%.

The sequence was collected from a man between 40 and 49 years old in good health and CMV-seropositive. Sequenced: PBMCs. The chain combines TRBV5-1 with TRBJ2-7; 11 bases line up with TRBD2. The CDR3 region is CASSSLAGVEEQYF. The CDR3 DNA is TGCGCCAGCAGCTCACTAGCGGGAGTAGAGGAGCAGTACTTC.